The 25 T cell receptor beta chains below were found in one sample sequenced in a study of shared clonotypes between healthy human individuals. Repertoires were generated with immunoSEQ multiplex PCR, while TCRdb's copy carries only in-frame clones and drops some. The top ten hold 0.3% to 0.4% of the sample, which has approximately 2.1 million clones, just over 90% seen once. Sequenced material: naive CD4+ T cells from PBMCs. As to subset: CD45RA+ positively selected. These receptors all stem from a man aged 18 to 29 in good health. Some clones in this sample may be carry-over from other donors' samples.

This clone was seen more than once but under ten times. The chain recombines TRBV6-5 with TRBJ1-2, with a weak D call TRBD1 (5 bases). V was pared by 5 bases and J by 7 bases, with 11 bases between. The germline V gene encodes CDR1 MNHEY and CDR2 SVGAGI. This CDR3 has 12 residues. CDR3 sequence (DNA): TGTGCCAGCAGTGGACAAAATCGTGGCTACACCTTC. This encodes CASSGQNRGYTF.

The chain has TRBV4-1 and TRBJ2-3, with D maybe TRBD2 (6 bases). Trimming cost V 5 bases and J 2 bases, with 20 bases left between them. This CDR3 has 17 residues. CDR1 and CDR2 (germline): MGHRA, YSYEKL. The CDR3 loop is CASSLRENGRVTDTQYF. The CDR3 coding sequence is TGCGCCAGCAGCTTACGTGAAAACGGGAGAGTCACAGATACGCAGTATTTT.

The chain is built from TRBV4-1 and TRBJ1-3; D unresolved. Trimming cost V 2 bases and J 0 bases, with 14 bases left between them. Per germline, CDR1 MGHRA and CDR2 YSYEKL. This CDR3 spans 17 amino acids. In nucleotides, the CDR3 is TGCGCCAGCAGCCAACAAAGGACGGAAAGCTCTGGAAACACCATATATTTT. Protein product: CASSQQRTESSGNTIYF.

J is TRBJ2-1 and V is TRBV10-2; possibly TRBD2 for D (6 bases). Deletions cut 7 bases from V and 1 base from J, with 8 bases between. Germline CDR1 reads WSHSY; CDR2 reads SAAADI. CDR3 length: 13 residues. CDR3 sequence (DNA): TGCGCCAGCACCGGGAGTTCCTACAATGAGCAGTTCTTC. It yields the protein CASTGSSYNEQFF.

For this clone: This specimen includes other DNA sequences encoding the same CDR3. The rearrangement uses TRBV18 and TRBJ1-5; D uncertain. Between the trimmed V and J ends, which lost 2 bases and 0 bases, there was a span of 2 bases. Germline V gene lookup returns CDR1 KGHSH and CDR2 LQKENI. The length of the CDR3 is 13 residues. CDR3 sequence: CASSPYSNQPQHF. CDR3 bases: TGTGCCAGCTCACCATATAGCAATCAGCCCCAGCATTTT.

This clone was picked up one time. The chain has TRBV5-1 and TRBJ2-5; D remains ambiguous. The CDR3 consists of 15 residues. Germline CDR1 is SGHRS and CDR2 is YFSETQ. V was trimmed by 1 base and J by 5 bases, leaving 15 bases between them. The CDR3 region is CASSLLYGFSETQYF. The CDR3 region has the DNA TGCGCCAGCAGCTTGTTATACGGGTTCTCCGAGACCCAGTACTTC.

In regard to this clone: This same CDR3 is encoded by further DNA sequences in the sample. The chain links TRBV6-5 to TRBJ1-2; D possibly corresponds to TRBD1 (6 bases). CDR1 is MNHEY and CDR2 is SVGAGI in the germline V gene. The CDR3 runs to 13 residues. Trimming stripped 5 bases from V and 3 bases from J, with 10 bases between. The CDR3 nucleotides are TGTGCCAGCAGTCCGGACAGAGACTATGGCTACACCTTC. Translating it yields CASSPDRDYGYTF.

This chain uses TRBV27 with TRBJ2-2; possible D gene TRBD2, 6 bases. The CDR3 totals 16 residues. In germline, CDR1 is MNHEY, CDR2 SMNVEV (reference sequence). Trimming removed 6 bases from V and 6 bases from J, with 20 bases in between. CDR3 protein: CASSPRQAPGAGELFF. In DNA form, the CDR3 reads TGTGCCAGCAGCCCACGGCAGGCCCCGGGAGCCGGGGAGCTGTTTTTT.

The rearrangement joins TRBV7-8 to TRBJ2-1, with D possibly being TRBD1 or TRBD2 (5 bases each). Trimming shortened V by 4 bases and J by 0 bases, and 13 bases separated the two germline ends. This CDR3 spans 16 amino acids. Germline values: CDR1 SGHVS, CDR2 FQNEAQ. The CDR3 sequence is CASSSRGASSYNEQFF. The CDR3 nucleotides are TGTGCCAGCAGCTCCCGGGGCGCCAGCTCCTACAATGAGCAGTTCTTC.

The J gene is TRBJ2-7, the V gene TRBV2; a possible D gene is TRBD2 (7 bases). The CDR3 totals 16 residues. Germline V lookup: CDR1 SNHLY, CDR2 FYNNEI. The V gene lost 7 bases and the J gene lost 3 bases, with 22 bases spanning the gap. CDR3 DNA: TGTGCCAGCACCCAAGGGGGGGCGGCGGGGGACTACGAGCAGTACTTC. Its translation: CASTQGGAAGDYEQYF.

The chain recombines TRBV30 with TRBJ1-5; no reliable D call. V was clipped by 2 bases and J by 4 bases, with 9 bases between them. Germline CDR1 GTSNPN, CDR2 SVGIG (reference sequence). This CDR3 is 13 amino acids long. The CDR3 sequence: CAWSSRLNQPQHF. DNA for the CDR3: TGTGCCTGGAGTTCCCGACTTAATCAGCCCCAGCATTTT.

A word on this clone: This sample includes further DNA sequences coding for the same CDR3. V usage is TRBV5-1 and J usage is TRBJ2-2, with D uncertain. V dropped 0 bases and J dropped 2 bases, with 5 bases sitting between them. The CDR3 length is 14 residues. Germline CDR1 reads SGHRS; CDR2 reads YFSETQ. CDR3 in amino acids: CASSLEANTGELFF. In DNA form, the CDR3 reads TGCGCCAGCAGCTTGGAAGCAAACACCGGGGAGCTGTTTTTT.

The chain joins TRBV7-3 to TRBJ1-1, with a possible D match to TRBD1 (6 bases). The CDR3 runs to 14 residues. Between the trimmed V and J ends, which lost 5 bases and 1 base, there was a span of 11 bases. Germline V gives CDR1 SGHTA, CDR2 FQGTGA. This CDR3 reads CASSMTGSNTEAFF. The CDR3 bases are TGTGCCAGCAGCATGACAGGCTCGAACACTGAAGCTTTCTTT.

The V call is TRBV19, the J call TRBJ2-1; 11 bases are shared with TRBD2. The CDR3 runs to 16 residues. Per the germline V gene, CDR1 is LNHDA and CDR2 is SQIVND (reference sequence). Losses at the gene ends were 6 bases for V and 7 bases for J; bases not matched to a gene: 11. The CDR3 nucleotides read TGTGCCAGTAGGCCCTTAGCGGGAGGGCTCTGGAATGAGCAGTTCTTC. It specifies CASRPLAGGLWNEQFF.

This chain's CDR3 is CASSRAGTGGTQYF. The CDR3 region has the DNA TGTGCCAGCAGCCGTGCCGGGACAGGGGGGACCCAGTACTTC. The rearrangement joins TRBV7-9 to TRBJ2-5, with TRBD1 matching 11 bases. CDR3 length equals 14 residues. Trimming took 5 bases from V and 7 from J; bases not matched to a gene: 6. Germline CDR1 and CDR2: SEHNR and FQNEAQ (reference sequence).

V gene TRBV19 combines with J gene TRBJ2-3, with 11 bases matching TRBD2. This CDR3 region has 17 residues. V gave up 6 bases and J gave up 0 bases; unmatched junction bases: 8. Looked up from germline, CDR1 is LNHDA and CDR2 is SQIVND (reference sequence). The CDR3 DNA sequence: TGTGCCAGTAGCCGGACTAGCGGGCGTCCTAGCACAGATACGCAGTATTTT. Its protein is CASSRTSGRPSTDTQYF.

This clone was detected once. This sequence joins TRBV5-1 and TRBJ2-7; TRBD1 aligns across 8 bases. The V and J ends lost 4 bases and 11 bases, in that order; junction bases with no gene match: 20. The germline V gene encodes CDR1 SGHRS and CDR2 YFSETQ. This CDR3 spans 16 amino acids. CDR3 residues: CASSLRPGQGLGVEYF. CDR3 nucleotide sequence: TGCGCCAGCAGCCTGCGACCAGGACAGGGATTGGGTGTGGAGTACTTC.

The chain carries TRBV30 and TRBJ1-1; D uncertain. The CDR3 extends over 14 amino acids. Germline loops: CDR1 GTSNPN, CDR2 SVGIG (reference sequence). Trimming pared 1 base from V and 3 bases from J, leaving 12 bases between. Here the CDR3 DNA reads TGTGCCTGGAGTGCGATCAATCGGGACACTGAAGCTTTCTTT. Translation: CAWSAINRDTEAFF.

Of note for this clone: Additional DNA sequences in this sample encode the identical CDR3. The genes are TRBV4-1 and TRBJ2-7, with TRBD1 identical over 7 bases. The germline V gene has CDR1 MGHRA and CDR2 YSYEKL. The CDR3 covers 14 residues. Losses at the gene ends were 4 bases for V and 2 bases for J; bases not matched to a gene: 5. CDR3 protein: CASSPRDSTYEQYF. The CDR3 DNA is TGCGCCAGCAGCCCTCGGGACAGCACCTACGAGCAGTACTTC.

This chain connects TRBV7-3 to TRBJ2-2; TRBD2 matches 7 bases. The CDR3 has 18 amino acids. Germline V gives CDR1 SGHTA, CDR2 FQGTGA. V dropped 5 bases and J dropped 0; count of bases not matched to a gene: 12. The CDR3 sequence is CASSPSTLAGANTGELFF. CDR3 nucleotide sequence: TGTGCCAGCAGCCCCTCCACATTAGCGGGCGCGAACACCGGGGAGCTGTTTTTT.

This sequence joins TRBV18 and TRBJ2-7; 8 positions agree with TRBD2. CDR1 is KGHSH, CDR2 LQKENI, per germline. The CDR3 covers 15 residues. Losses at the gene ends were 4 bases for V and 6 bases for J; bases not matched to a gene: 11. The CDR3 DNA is TGTGCCAGCTCACGACTACCGGGGGGGGTAATCGAGCAGTACTTC. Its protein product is CASSRLPGGVIEQYF.

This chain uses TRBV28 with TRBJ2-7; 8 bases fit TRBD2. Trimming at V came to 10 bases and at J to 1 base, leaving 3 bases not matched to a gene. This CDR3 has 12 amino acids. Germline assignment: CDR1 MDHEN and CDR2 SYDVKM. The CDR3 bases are TGTGCCACTCAGCGGGAGTCCTACGAGCAGTACTTC. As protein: CATQRESYEQYF.

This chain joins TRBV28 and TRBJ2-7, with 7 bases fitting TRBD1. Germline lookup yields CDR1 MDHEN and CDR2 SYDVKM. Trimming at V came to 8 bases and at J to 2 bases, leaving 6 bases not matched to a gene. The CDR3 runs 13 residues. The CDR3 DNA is TGTGCCAGCTCGGGACAGAGACCCTACGAGCAGTACTTC. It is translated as CASSGQRPYEQYF.

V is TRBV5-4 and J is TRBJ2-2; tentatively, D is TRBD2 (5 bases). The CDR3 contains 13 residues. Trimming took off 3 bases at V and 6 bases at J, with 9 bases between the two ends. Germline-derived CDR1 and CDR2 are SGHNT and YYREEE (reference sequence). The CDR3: CASSSRVAGELFF. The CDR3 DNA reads TGTGCCAGCAGCTCGCGGGTCGCCGGGGAGCTGTTTTTT.

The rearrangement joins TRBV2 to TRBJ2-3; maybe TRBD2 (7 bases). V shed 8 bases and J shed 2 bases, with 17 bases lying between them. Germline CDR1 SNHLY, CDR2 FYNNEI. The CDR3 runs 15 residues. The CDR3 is CASFAGGADTDTQYF. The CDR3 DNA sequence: TGTGCCAGCTTTGCTGGGGGGGCAGACACAGATACGCAGTATTTT. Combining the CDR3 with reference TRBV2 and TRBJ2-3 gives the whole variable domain EPEVTQTPSHQVTQMGQEVILRCVPISNHLYFYWYRQILGQKVEFLVSFYNNEISEKSEIFDDQFSVERPDGSNFTLKIRSTKLEDSAMYFCASFAGGADTDTQYFGPGTRLTVL.